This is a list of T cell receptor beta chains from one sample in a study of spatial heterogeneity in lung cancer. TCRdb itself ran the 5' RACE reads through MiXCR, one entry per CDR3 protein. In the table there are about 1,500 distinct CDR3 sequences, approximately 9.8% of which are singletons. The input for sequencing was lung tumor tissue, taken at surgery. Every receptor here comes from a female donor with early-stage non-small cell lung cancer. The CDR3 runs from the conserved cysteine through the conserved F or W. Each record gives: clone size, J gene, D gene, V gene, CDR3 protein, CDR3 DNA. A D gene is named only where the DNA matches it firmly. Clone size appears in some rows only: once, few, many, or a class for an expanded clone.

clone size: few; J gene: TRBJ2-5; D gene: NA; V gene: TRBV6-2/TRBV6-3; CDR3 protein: CASSYFGGAQETQYF; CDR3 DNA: TGTGCCAGCAGTTACTTCGGCGGGGCCCAAGAGACCCAGTACTTC
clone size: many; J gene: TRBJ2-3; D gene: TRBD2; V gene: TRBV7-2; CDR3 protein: CASSFVAGGQDTQYF; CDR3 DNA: TGTGCCAGCAGCTTCGTAGCGGGGGGGCAAGATACGCAGTATTTT
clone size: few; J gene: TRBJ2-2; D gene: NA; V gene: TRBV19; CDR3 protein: CASSNANTGELFF; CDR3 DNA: TGTGCCAGTAGTAACGCGAACACCGGGGAGCTGTTTTTT
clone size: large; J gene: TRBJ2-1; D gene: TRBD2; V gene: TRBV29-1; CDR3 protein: CSVSAGGIYEQFF; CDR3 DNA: TGCAGCGTTTCGGCGGGAGGGATATATGAGCAGTTCTTC
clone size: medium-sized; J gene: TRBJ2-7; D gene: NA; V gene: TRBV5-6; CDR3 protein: CASSARIHEQYF; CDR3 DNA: TGTGCCAGCAGCGCCCGTATCCACGAGCAGTACTTC
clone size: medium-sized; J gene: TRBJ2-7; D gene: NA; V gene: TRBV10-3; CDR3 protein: CAISGTGTLYEQYF; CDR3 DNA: TGTGCCATCAGTGGGACCGGGACACTCTACGAGCAGTACTTC
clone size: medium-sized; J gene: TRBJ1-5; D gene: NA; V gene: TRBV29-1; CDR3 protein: CSVEDGGGPNQPQHF; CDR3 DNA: TGCAGCGTTGAAGACGGCGGGGGCCCCAATCAGCCCCAGCATTTT
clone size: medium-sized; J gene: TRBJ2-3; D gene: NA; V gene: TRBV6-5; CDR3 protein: CASSYSTKDTQYF; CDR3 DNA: TGTGCCAGCAGTTACTCGACAAAAGATACGCAGTATTTT
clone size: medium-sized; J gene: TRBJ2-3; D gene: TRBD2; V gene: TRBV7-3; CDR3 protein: CASSSGLATDTQYF; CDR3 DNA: TGTGCCAGCAGCTCCGGACTAGCTACAGATACGCAGTATTTT
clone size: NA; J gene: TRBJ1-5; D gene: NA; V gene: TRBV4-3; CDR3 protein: CASSQDLRGGNQPQHF; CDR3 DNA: TGCGCCAGCAGCCAAGATCTAAGAGGTGGCAATCAGCCCCAGCATTTT
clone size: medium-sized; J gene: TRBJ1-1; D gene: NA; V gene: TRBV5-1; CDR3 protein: CASSLVEGGEAFF; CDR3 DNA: TGCGCCAGCAGCTTGGTAGAGGGCGGTGAAGCTTTCTTT
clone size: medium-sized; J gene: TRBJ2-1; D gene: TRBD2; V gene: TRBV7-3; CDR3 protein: CASSPYGASGSNEQFF; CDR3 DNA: TGTGCCAGCAGCCCCTATGGGGCTAGCGGGAGTAACGAGCAGTTCTTC
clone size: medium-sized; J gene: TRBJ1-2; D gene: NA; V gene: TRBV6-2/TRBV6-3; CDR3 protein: CASSWDRSSVTF; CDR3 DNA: TGTGCCAGCAGTTGGGACCGCTCCTCGGTCACCTTC
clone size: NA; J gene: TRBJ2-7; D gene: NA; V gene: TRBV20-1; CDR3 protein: CSARENREPHPYEQYF; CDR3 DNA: TGCAGTGCTAGGGAAAACAGGGAACCCCATCCCTACGAGCAGTACTTC
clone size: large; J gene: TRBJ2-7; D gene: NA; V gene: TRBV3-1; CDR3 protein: CASSHGHPYEQYF; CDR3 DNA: TGTGCCAGCAGCCATGGCCATCCCTACGAGCAGTACTTC
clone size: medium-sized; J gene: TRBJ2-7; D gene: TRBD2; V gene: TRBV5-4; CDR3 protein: CASSLATSGGAYEQYF; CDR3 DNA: TGTGCCAGCAGCTTGGCGACTAGCGGGGGGGCCTACGAGCAGTACTTC
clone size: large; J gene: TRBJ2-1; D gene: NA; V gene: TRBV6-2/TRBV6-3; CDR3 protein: CASSYVAEPPYNEQFF; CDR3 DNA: TGTGCCAGCAGTTACGTGGCGGAGCCCCCATACAATGAGCAGTTCTTC
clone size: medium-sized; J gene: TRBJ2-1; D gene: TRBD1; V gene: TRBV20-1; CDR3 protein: CSAGTGMAYNEQFF; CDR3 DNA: TGCAGTGCTGGGACAGGGATGGCCTACAATGAGCAGTTCTTC
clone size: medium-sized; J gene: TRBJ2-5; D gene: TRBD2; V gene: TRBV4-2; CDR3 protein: CASSQTSAETQYF; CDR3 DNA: TGTGCCAGCAGCCAAACTAGCGCGGAGACCCAGTACTTC
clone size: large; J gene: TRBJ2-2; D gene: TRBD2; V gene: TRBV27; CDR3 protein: CASSLGAVLREGNTGELFF; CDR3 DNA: TGTGCCAGCAGTTTAGGGGCGGTTTTAAGGGAGGGGAACACCGGGGAGCTGTTTTTT
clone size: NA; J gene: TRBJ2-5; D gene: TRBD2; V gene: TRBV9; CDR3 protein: CASSPYSLAGGEETQYF; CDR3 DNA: TGTGCCAGCAGCCCTTACTCCCTAGCGGGGGGTGAAGAGACCCAGTACTTC
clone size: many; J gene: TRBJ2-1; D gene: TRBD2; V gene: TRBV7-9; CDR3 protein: CASSGGLAGGGGEQFF; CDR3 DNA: TGTGCCAGCAGCGGAGGACTAGCGGGAGGCGGCGGTGAGCAGTTCTTC
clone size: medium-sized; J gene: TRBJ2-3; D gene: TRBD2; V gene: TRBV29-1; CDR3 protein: CSVLRLAGQADTQYF; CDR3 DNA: TGCAGCGTCCTCCGACTAGCGGGACAAGCAGATACGCAGTATTTT
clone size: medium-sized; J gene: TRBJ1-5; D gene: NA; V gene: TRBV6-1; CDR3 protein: CASSEAGGSNQPQHF; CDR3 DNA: TGTGCCAGCAGTGAAGCGGGAGGTAGCAATCAGCCCCAGCATTTT
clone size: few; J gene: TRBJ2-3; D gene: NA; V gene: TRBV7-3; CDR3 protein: CASSLTGADTQYF; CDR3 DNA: TGTGCCAGCAGCTTAACGGGGGCAGATACGCAGTATTTT
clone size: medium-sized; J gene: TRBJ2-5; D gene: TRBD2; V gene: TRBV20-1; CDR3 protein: CSAWTSGRVGETQYF; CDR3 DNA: TGCAGTGCTTGGACTAGCGGGAGGGTTGGAGAGACCCAGTACTTC
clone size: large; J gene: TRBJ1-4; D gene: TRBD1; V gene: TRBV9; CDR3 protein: CASSNDRDEKLFF; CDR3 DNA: TGTGCCAGCAGCAACGACAGGGACGAAAAACTGTTTTTT
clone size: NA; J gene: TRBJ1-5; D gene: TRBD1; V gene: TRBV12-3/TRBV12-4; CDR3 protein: CASSLGDREGQPQHF; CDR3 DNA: TGTGCCAGCAGTTTAGGGGACAGGGAAGGCCAGCCCCAGCATTTT
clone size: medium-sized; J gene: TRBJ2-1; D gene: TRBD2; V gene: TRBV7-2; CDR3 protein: CASSLAALAHNEQFF; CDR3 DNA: TGTGCCAGCAGCCTAGCGGCTCTAGCACACAATGAGCAGTTCTTC
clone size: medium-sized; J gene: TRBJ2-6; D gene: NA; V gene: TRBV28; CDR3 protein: CASSFYGSSGANVLTF; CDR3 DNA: TGTGCCAGCAGTTTCTACGGAAGCTCTGGGGCCAACGTCCTGACTTTC
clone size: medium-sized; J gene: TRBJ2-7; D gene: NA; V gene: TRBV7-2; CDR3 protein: CASSLLLSLSSYEQYF; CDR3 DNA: TGTGCCAGCAGCTTACTTCTAAGTTTAAGCTCCTACGAGCAGTACTTC
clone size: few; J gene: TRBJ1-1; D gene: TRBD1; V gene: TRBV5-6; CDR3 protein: CASSIDRTGGEAFF; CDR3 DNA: TGTGCCAGCAGCATAGACCGGACAGGGGGCGAAGCTTTCTTT
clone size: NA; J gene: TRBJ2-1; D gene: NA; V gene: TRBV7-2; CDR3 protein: CASSAGTAIYNEQFF; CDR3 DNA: TGTGCCAGCAGCGCCGGGACTGCTATTTACAATGAGCAGTTCTTC
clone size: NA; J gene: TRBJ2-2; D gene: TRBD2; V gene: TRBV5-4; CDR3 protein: CASSRLAGANTGELFF; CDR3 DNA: TGTGCCAGCAGCAGGCTAGCGGGCGCGAACACCGGGGAGCTGTTTTTT
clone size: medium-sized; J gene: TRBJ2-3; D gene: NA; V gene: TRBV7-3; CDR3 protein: CASSPMRGTDTQYF; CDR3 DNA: TGTGCCAGCAGCCCAATGCGGGGCACAGATACGCAGTATTTT
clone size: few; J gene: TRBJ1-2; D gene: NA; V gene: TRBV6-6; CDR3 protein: CASSAGQGYGYTF; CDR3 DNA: TGTGCCAGCAGCGCTGGGCAGGGCTATGGCTACACCTTC
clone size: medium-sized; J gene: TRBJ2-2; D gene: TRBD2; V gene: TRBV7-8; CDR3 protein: CASSLGLAGSGELFF; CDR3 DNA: TGTGCCAGCAGCTTGGGACTAGCGGGGTCCGGGGAGCTGTTTTTT
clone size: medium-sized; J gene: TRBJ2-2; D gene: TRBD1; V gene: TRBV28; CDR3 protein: CASSLWDSVETGELFF; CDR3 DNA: TGTGCCAGCAGTTTGTGGGACAGTGTTGAAACCGGGGAGCTGTTTTTT
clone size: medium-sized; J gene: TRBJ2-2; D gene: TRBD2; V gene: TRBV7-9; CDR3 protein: CASSLSGGPTGELFF; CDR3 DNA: TGTGCCAGCAGCCTAAGCGGGGGGCCCACCGGGGAGCTGTTTTTT
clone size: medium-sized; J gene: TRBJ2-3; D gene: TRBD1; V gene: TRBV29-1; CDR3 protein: CSVGGQDSTDTQYF; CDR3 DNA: TGCAGCGTTGGTGGACAGGACAGCACAGATACGCAGTATTTT
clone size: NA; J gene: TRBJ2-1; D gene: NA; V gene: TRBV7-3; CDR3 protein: CASSQIPGPSNEQFF; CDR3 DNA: TGTGCCAGCAGCCAAATACCGGGACCTAGTAATGAGCAGTTCTTC
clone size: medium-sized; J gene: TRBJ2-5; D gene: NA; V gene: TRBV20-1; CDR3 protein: CSARQLVGTQYF; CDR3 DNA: TGCAGTGCTAGGCAACTAGTCGGGACCCAGTACTTC
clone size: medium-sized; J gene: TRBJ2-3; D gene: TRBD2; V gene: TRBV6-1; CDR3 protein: CASSVPSGRGTDTQYF; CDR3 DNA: TGTGCCAGCAGTGTGCCTAGCGGGAGGGGCACAGATACGCAGTATTTT
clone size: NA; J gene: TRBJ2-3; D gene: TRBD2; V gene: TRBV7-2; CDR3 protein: CASSMASGTSTDTQYF; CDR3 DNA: TGTGCCAGCAGCATGGCTAGCGGGACCAGCACAGATACGCAGTATTTT
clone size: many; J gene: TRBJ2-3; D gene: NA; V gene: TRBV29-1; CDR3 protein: CSVEPPKKPQRNTDTQYF; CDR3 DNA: TGCAGCGTTGAACCCCCAAAAAAACCCCAGAGGAACACAGATACGCAGTATTTT
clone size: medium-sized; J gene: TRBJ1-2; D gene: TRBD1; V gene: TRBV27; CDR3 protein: CASSHQGQGRYGYTF; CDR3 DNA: TGTGCCAGCAGTCACCAGGGACAGGGGAGGTATGGCTACACCTTC
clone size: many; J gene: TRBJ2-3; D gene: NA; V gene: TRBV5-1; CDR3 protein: CASSLGAPADTQYF; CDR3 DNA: TGCGCCAGCAGCTTGGGAGCACCAGCGGATACGCAGTATTTT
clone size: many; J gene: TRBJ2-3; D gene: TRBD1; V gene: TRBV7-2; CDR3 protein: CASSVAGTGRDTQYF; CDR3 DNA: TGTGCCAGCAGCGTCGCCGGGACAGGGCGAGATACGCAGTATTTT
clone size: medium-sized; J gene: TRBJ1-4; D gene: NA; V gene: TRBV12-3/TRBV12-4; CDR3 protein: CASSLDHRSEKLFF; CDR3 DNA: TGTGCCAGCAGTTTAGACCACAGGAGTGAAAAACTGTTTTTT
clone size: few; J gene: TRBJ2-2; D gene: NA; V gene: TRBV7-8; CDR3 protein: CASSLSAVGITRAGELFF; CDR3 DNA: TGTGCCAGCAGCTTATCAGCTGTGGGCATCACCCGTGCCGGGGAGCTGTTTTTT
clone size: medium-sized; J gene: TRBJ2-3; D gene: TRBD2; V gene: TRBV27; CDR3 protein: CASSGTSGTFGNTQYF; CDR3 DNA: TGTGCCAGCAGTGGGACTAGCGGGACCTTCGGAAATACGCAGTATTTT
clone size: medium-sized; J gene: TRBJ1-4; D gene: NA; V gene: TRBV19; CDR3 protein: CASNLDATNEKLFF; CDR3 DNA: TGTGCCAGTAACCTAGACGCAACTAATGAAAAACTGTTTTTT
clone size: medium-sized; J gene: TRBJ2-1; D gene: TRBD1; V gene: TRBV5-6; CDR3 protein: CASSLAVWDRYNEQFF; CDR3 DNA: TGTGCCAGCAGCTTGGCGGTTTGGGACAGATACAATGAGCAGTTCTTC
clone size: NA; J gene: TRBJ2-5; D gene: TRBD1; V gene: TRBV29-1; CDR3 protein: CSVHRGGETQYF; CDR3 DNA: TGCAGCGTCCACAGGGGTGGAGAGACCCAGTACTTC
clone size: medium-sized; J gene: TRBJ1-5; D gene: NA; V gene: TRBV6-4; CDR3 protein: CASSAEGNQPQHF; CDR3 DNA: TGTGCCAGCAGTGCCGAGGGGAATCAGCCCCAGCATTTT
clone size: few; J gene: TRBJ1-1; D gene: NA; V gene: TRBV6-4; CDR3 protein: CASSPSPGNTEAFF; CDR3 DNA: TGTGCCAGCAGCCCTTCACCTGGGAACACTGAAGCTTTCTTT
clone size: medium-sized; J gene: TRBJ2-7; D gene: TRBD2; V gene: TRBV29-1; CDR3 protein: CSVVGTSGSTYEQYF; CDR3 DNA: TGCAGCGTTGTCGGGACTAGCGGTTCTACGTACGAGCAGTACTTC
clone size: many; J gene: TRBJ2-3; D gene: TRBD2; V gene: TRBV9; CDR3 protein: CASSPQLAGGVPDTQYF; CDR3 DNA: TGTGCCAGCAGCCCACAACTAGCGGGAGGAGTCCCAGATACGCAGTATTTT
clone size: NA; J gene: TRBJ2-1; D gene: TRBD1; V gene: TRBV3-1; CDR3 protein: CASSQGLPGQVYNEQFF; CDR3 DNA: TGTGCCAGCAGCCAAGGGCTCCCGGGACAGGTTTACAATGAGCAGTTCTTC
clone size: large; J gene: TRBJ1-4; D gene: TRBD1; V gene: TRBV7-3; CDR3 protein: CANDDRASQEKLFF; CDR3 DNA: TGTGCCAACGACGACAGGGCCTCCCAGGAAAAACTGTTTTTT